The clone carrying this T cell receptor beta chain has more than one count but fewer than ten. The antigen remains unidentified. The sample originates from a study of T cells in Graves' hyperthyroidism and ophthalmopathy. Points from the study as a whole: By a 13 V-J model, ophthalmopathy was set apart from stable hyperthyroidism. Before onset, by a median of approximately 6.2 months, the model predicted ophthalmopathy.

Diagnostic assessment was based on clinical symptoms, serum thyroxine and TRAb, thyroid ultrasound and orbital computed tomography. The germline CDR1 and CDR2 sequences are DFQATT and SNEGSKA (reference sequence). Trimming cost V 6 bases and J 3 bases, with 24 bases left between them. The CDR3 contains 17 residues. Researchers amplified the TCR beta CDR3 regions from RNA transcripts. With the HTBI primer set, the TCR CDR3 went through a first round of RT-PCR. Via MiXCR, TCRdb re-called the multiplex PCR reads, giving one row per CDR3 protein. The top ten clones hold around 17% of a sample with 550,000 to 700,000 distinct CDR3 sequences, around 42% of them seen once.

What was sequenced was peripheral blood or thyroid tissue (not recorded which). The chain links TRBV20-1 to TRBJ1-5; perhaps TRBD1 as D (5 bases). The TCR was taken from an adult woman with Graves' disease, either hyperthyroidism or ophthalmopathy (not recorded which). CDR3 sequence (DNA): TGCAGTGCCAAGGGTCTTGGGGGGTGGATCGACAATCAGCCCCAGCATTTT. Amino acids: CSAKGLGGWIDNQPQHF.